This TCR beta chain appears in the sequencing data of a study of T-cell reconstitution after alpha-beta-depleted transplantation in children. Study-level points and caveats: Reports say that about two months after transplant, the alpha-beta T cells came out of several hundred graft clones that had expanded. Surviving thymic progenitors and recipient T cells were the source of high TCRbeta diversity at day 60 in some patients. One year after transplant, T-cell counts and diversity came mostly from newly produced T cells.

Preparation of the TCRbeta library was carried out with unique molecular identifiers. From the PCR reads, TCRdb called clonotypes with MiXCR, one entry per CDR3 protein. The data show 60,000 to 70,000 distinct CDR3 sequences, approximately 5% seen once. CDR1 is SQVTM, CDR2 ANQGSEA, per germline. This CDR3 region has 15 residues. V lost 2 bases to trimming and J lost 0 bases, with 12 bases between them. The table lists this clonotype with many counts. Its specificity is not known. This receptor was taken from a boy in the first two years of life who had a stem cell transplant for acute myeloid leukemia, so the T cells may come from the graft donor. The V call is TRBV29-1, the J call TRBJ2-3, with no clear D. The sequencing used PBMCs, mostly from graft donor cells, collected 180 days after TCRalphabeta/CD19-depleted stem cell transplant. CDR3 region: CSVETSNPSTDTQYF. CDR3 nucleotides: TGCAGCGTTGAAACATCAAACCCTAGCACAGATACGCAGTATTTT.